The rows below give T cell receptor beta chains drawn from one sample of a study of blood T cell repertoires in COVID-19. This table comes from immunoSEQ multiplex PCR, and its TCRdb copy is limited to in-frame clones, with some not included. The repertoire includes approximately 100,000 clones, around 90% of them detected once, and 5.1% sits in the top ten. Material: peripheral blood. The receptors were gathered from a human donor in a cohort sampled during active COVID-19. The CDR3 runs from the conserved cysteine through the conserved F or W. The order of the fields is clone size, V gene, J gene, D gene, CDR3 DNA, CDR3 protein. D genes are given only for firm matches. Clone size is stated in some rows and not others, as once, few, many or a class when expanded.

clone size: -; V gene: TRBV3-1/TRBV3-2; J gene: TRBJ2-7; D gene: TRBD1; CDR3 DNA: TGTGCCAGCAGCCAAGTAATGGGGGACAGGTACCCTTACGAGCAGTACTTC; CDR3 protein: CASSQVMGDRYPYEQYF
clone size: once; V gene: TRBV5-1; J gene: TRBJ2-1; D gene: -; CDR3 DNA: TGCGCCAGCAGCTTGGACGGCAGGACTGCATACAATGAGCAGTTCTTC; CDR3 protein: CASSLDGRTAYNEQFF
clone size: -; V gene: TRBV29-1; J gene: TRBJ1-5; D gene: -; CDR3 DNA: TGCAGCGTCGAAGTTCATAGCAATCAGCCCCAGCATTTT; CDR3 protein: CSVEVHSNQPQHF
clone size: -; V gene: TRBV6-5; J gene: TRBJ1-3; D gene: TRBD1; CDR3 DNA: TGTGCCAGCAGTTCCCGACAGGGTCGCTCTGGAAACACCATATATTTT; CDR3 protein: CASSSRQGRSGNTIYF
clone size: -; V gene: TRBV30; J gene: TRBJ1-1; D gene: -; CDR3 DNA: TGTGCCTGGAGTGTACCCCCGACAGTTACTGAAGCTTTCTTT; CDR3 protein: CAWSVPPTVTEAFF
clone size: -; V gene: TRBV5-4; J gene: TRBJ1-2; D gene: -; CDR3 DNA: TGTGCCAGCAGCCCTGGGGGGGGTAACTATGGCTACACCTTC; CDR3 protein: CASSPGGGNYGYTF
clone size: -; V gene: TRBV5-1; J gene: TRBJ2-6; D gene: -; CDR3 DNA: TGCGCCAGCACGACGGGTTCCTCTGGGGCCAACGTCCTGACTTTC; CDR3 protein: CASTTGSSGANVLTF
clone size: -; V gene: TRBV9; J gene: TRBJ1-6; D gene: -; CDR3 DNA: TGTGCCAGCAGCGAGACTCCAGCCCCTAATTCACCCCTCCACTTT; CDR3 protein: CASSETPAPNSPLHF
clone size: once; V gene: TRBV12-3/TRBV12-4; J gene: TRBJ1-1; D gene: -; CDR3 DNA: TGTGCCAGCAGTTGGGCAGGGAACACTGAAGCTTTCTTT; CDR3 protein: CASSWAGNTEAFF
clone size: -; V gene: TRBV4-1; J gene: TRBJ1-2; D gene: -; CDR3 DNA: TGCGCCAGCAGCCAAGATTACTCAGGACTCCATGGCTACACCTTC; CDR3 protein: CASSQDYSGLHGYTF
clone size: -; V gene: TRBV9; J gene: TRBJ2-3; D gene: TRBD1; CDR3 DNA: TGTGCCAGCAGCTCGACAGGGGGCATCACAGATACGCAGTATTTT; CDR3 protein: CASSSTGGITDTQYF
clone size: -; V gene: TRBV20-1; J gene: TRBJ2-5; D gene: TRBD2; CDR3 DNA: TGCAGTGCTAGTCTAGCGGGAGCAGAGACCCAGTACTTC; CDR3 protein: CSASLAGAETQYF
clone size: once; V gene: TRBV9; J gene: TRBJ2-1; D gene: -; CDR3 DNA: TGTGCCAGCAGCGGGGCAGACAATGAGCAGTTCTTC; CDR3 protein: CASSGADNEQFF
clone size: -; V gene: TRBV6-6; J gene: TRBJ2-7; D gene: -; CDR3 DNA: TGTGCCAGCAGCGCGGTAGCGGTCTACGAGCAGTACTTC; CDR3 protein: CASSAVAVYEQYF
clone size: -; V gene: TRBV2; J gene: TRBJ2-1; D gene: -; CDR3 DNA: TGTGCCAGCAGTGCATTAGAAAATGAGCAGTTCTTC; CDR3 protein: CASSALENEQFF
clone size: -; V gene: TRBV5-1; J gene: TRBJ2-5; D gene: -; CDR3 DNA: TGCGCCAGCAGCTCGATCCCGGGGGATCGAGAGACCCAGTACTTC; CDR3 protein: CASSSIPGDRETQYF
clone size: -; V gene: TRBV28; J gene: TRBJ2-7; D gene: -; CDR3 DNA: TGTGCCAGCAGCGGGTCTAGCTCCTACGAGCAGTACTTC; CDR3 protein: CASSGSSSYEQYF
clone size: -; V gene: TRBV12-3/TRBV12-4; J gene: TRBJ2-2; D gene: -; CDR3 DNA: TGTGCCAGCAGTCCGTCCACCGGGGAGCTGTTTTTT; CDR3 protein: CASSPSTGELFF
clone size: -; V gene: TRBV24-1; J gene: TRBJ2-3; D gene: -; CDR3 DNA: TGTGCCACCAGTGATTTTAGGGGTAGCACAGATACGCAGTATTTT; CDR3 protein: CATSDFRGSTDTQYF
clone size: -; V gene: TRBV18; J gene: TRBJ2-3; D gene: TRBD2; CDR3 DNA: TGTGCCAGCTCACGGACTAGCGGGGCTACAGATACGCAGTATTTT; CDR3 protein: CASSRTSGATDTQYF
clone size: -; V gene: TRBV4-1; J gene: TRBJ1-4; D gene: -; CDR3 DNA: TGCGCCAGCAGCCGGGCCCCAACTAATGAAAAACTGTTTTTT; CDR3 protein: CASSRAPTNEKLFF
clone size: -; V gene: TRBV11-3; J gene: TRBJ2-1; D gene: -; CDR3 DNA: TGTGCCAGCAGCGCCGAGCCGGACAGAAGCTCCTACAATGAGCAGTTCTTC; CDR3 protein: CASSAEPDRSSYNEQFF
clone size: -; V gene: TRBV9; J gene: TRBJ2-7; D gene: -; CDR3 DNA: TGTGCCAGCAGCCCCCGCCTTGGGGAGTTTTACGAGCAGTACTTC; CDR3 protein: CASSPRLGEFYEQYF
clone size: once; V gene: TRBV7-3; J gene: TRBJ2-5; D gene: TRBD2; CDR3 DNA: TGTGCCAGCAGCTTAAACTTAGCGGGGCTGGAGACCCAGTACTTC; CDR3 protein: CASSLNLAGLETQYF
clone size: once; V gene: TRBV6-5; J gene: TRBJ2-7; D gene: TRBD1; CDR3 DNA: TGTGCCAGCACTCCATACACAGGGGTGTACGAGCAGTACTTC; CDR3 protein: CASTPYTGVYEQYF
clone size: -; V gene: TRBV28; J gene: TRBJ2-1; D gene: -; CDR3 DNA: TGTGCCAGCAGTACCCCTAGTGGCCCCTACAATGAGCAGTTCTTC; CDR3 protein: CASSTPSGPYNEQFF
clone size: once; V gene: TRBV28; J gene: TRBJ1-2; D gene: -; CDR3 DNA: TGTGCCAGCAGCACAGGGATTTACGGCTACACCTTC; CDR3 protein: CASSTGIYGYTF
clone size: once; V gene: TRBV7-6; J gene: TRBJ2-1; D gene: -; CDR3 DNA: TGTGCCAGCAGCGCTAGTCAACTAGCTTCGAATGAGCAGTTCTTC; CDR3 protein: CASSASQLASNEQFF
clone size: -; V gene: TRBV6-5; J gene: TRBJ2-3; D gene: TRBD2; CDR3 DNA: TGTGCCAGCAGCGAGCGGGAGGGCCGTAAAGATACGCAGTATTTT; CDR3 protein: CASSEREGRKDTQYF
clone size: -; V gene: TRBV30; J gene: TRBJ2-1; D gene: TRBD1; CDR3 DNA: TGTGCCTGGAAGACAGGGGGGTCCTACAATGAGCAGTTCTTC; CDR3 protein: CAWKTGGSYNEQFF
clone size: -; V gene: TRBV12-3/TRBV12-4; J gene: TRBJ1-3; D gene: -; CDR3 DNA: TGTGCCAGCAGGAGGACAGCTGGAAACACCATATATTTT; CDR3 protein: CASRRTAGNTIYF
clone size: -; V gene: TRBV28; J gene: TRBJ1-4; D gene: -; CDR3 DNA: TGTGCCAGCAGTCAGACAGGAAACTCTGAAAAACTGTTTTTT; CDR3 protein: CASSQTGNSEKLFF
clone size: -; V gene: TRBV10-3; J gene: TRBJ2-2; D gene: TRBD2; CDR3 DNA: TGTGCCATATCTGGGACTAGCGGAAGAACGGGGACCGGGGAGCTGTTTTTT; CDR3 protein: CAISGTSGRTGTGELFF
clone size: -; V gene: TRBV7-2; J gene: TRBJ2-1; D gene: TRBD2; CDR3 DNA: TGTGCCAGCAGCTTAGTCGCCGGACTAGCGGGACCCTACAATGAGCAGTTCTTC; CDR3 protein: CASSLVAGLAGPYNEQFF
clone size: -; V gene: TRBV3-1/TRBV3-2; J gene: TRBJ2-5; D gene: TRBD2; CDR3 DNA: TGTGCCAGCAGGCCCGGGGGGCAAGAGACCCAGTACTTC; CDR3 protein: CASRPGGQETQYF
clone size: -; V gene: TRBV2; J gene: TRBJ1-5; D gene: TRBD1; CDR3 DNA: TGTGCCAGCAGCAAATCTACCCGGACAGGGGGAAATGTGATGGATTTT; CDR3 protein: CASSKSTRTGGNVMDF
clone size: -; V gene: TRBV27; J gene: TRBJ1-6; D gene: TRBD1; CDR3 DNA: TGTGCCAGCAGCCTGACAGGGATAGGTTCACCCCTCCACTTT; CDR3 protein: CASSLTGIGSPLHF
clone size: -; V gene: TRBV6-5; J gene: TRBJ2-7; D gene: TRBD2; CDR3 DNA: TGTGCCACGAAAATCCGACTAGCGGGAGGTCCCGAGCAGTACTTC; CDR3 protein: CATKIRLAGGPEQYF
clone size: -; V gene: TRBV5-1; J gene: TRBJ2-7; D gene: TRBD1; CDR3 DNA: TGCGCCAGCAGCTTGGCCTCAGGGGGAGTGAAGGAGCAGTACTTC; CDR3 protein: CASSLASGGVKEQYF
clone size: -; V gene: TRBV4-1; J gene: TRBJ1-2; D gene: -; CDR3 DNA: TGCGCCAGCAGCCAACCCTTTTTCCCCCTACGAAACTATGGCTACACCTTC; CDR3 protein: CASSQPFFPLRNYGYTF
clone size: -; V gene: TRBV7-2; J gene: TRBJ2-7; D gene: -; CDR3 DNA: TGTGCCAGCAGCCTCTATTACGAGCAGTACTTC; CDR3 protein: CASSLYYEQYF
clone size: -; V gene: TRBV13; J gene: TRBJ1-4; D gene: TRBD1; CDR3 DNA: TGTGCCAGCAGCCTCGACAGGGGTGGGGAAAAACTGTTTTTT; CDR3 protein: CASSLDRGGEKLFF
clone size: -; V gene: TRBV4-1; J gene: TRBJ1-2; D gene: -; CDR3 DNA: TGCGCCAGCAGCCGAGAGGTCAAGGCGGCTAACTATGGCTACACCTTC; CDR3 protein: CASSREVKAANYGYTF
clone size: -; V gene: TRBV6-6; J gene: TRBJ2-5; D gene: TRBD2; CDR3 DNA: TGTGCCAGCAGTCACGTTAGCGGGAGAGGGGTAGAGACCCAGTACTTC; CDR3 protein: CASSHVSGRGVETQYF
clone size: -; V gene: TRBV7-9; J gene: TRBJ1-1; D gene: TRBD1; CDR3 DNA: TGTGCCAGCAGGACAGGGAGGACTGAAGCTTTCTTT; CDR3 protein: CASRTGRTEAFF
clone size: once; V gene: TRBV19; J gene: TRBJ2-1; D gene: -; CDR3 DNA: TGTGCCAGTAGCCCTGCGGGTTCCTACAATGAGCAGTTCTTC; CDR3 protein: CASSPAGSYNEQFF
clone size: -; V gene: TRBV7-2; J gene: TRBJ1-1; D gene: -; CDR3 DNA: TGTGCCAGCAGGGACCAGGGGATGCGAGCTTTCTTT; CDR3 protein: CASRDQGMRAFF
clone size: -; V gene: TRBV3-1/TRBV3-2; J gene: TRBJ2-1; D gene: -; CDR3 DNA: TGTGCCAGCTCGGCGGCGGATCCTAGAGATGAGCAGTTCTTC; CDR3 protein: CASSAADPRDEQFF
clone size: -; V gene: TRBV19; J gene: TRBJ2-5; D gene: TRBD2; CDR3 DNA: TGTGCCAGTAGTATTAGTAGCGGGAGAGAGACCCAGTACTTC; CDR3 protein: CASSISSGRETQYF
clone size: once; V gene: TRBV29-1; J gene: TRBJ2-1; D gene: -; CDR3 DNA: TGCAGCGTTGAAGATCAATTTGCGGGATCCAGGGTCCAGCAGTTCTTC; CDR3 protein: CSVEDQFAGSRVQQFF
clone size: -; V gene: TRBV6-5; J gene: TRBJ2-7; D gene: TRBD1; CDR3 DNA: TGTGCCAGCAACCGGGACAGGGGAACGGACGAGCAGTACTTC; CDR3 protein: CASNRDRGTDEQYF
clone size: -; V gene: TRBV12-5; J gene: TRBJ2-7; D gene: TRBD1; CDR3 DNA: TGTGCTAGTGGTTTGGGGACAGGGATGAACGAGCAGTACTTC; CDR3 protein: CASGLGTGMNEQYF
clone size: -; V gene: TRBV7-8; J gene: TRBJ2-7; D gene: TRBD2; CDR3 DNA: TGTGCCAGCAGCCCACCCTGGGGCTGGGAGGGAGTTTCCTACGAGCAGTACTTC; CDR3 protein: CASSPPWGWEGVSYEQYF
clone size: -; V gene: TRBV9; J gene: TRBJ2-3; D gene: -; CDR3 DNA: TGTGCCAGCAGCGTAGCTTTGGGCAGCCCAGATACGCAGTATTTT; CDR3 protein: CASSVALGSPDTQYF
clone size: -; V gene: TRBV29-1; J gene: TRBJ2-1; D gene: TRBD1; CDR3 DNA: TGCAGCGTAGAGACAGGGAGCTCCTACAATGAGCAGTTCTTC; CDR3 protein: CSVETGSSYNEQFF
clone size: -; V gene: TRBV24-1; J gene: TRBJ2-2; D gene: -; CDR3 DNA: TGTGCCACGCGAGGAGGGAACACCGGGGAGCTGTTTTTT; CDR3 protein: CATRGGNTGELFF
clone size: -; V gene: TRBV7-3; J gene: TRBJ2-4; D gene: -; CDR3 DNA: TGTGCCAGCAGCTTAACGGCATCGGGCAAAAACATTCAGTACTTC; CDR3 protein: CASSLTASGKNIQYF